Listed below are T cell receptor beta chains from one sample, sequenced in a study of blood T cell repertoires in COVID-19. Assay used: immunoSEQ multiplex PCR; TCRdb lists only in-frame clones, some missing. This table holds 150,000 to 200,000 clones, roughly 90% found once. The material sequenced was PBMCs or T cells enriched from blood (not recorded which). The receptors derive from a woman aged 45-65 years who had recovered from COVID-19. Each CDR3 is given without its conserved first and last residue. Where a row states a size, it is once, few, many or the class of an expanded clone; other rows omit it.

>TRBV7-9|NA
ASSPELRQGASYGYT
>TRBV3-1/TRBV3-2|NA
ASSQERKQADSPLH
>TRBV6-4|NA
ASTPRDRGRGGYT
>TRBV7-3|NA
ASSRVEGAGGQPQH
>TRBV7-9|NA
ASSLGHLNTEAF
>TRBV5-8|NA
ASSQQGPYGYT
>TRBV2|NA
ASSLYGYT
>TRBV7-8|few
ASSRDYYNSPLH
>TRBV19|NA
ASSMLLPNQPQH
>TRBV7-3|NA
ASSPSGGLTYEQY
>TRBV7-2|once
ASSLGGNPSNWNYGYT
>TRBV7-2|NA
ASSLGTAGTYEQY
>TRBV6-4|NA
ASSLEGQGTDTQY
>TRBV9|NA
ASSVDPIYGYT
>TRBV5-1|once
ASSSGLVGAYNEQF
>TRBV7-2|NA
ASSLGIGNEQF
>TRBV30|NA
AWSVQGKGGANVLT
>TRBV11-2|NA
ASSSGQSARSYYEQY
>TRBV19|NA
ASSTRGQGECF
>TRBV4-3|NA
ASSQDRGETQY
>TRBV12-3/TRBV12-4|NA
ASSLWGARY
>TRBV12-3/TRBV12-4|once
ASSRGTRGA
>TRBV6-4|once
ASSATGGNTEAF
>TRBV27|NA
ATRAPGQGQTEAF
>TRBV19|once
ASSTLTGAEQY
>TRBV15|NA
ATSRDRYSGRVSTNEKLF
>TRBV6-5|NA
ASSYSKRSNQPQH
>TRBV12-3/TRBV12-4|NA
ASRTGGNTEAF
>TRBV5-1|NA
ASKAVESYNEQF
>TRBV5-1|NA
ASSLGLAGAGNTGELF
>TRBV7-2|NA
ASSLDGGEGGYT
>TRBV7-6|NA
ASSLGVTSKEETQY
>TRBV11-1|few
ASSLAGGQEQF
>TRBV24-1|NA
ATSDPRGVTGELF
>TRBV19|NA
ASRTGRGYT
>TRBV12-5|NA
ASGSNMGSLEQY
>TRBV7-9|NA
ASSLHPGLASNQPQH
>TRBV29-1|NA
SGSLSAGNTIY
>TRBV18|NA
ASSQDRNLLYGYT
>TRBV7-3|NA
ASSPALTGGWGEQF